This TCR beta chain is from a study of blood T cell repertoires in COVID-19. Across the whole study: Samples of COVID-19 (acute and convalescent) were obtained from the United States, Italy and Spain. The cDNA or gDNA used as material had been derived from T cells, B-cell-depleted T cells, or PBMCs.

CDR3 length equals 14 residues. The germline CDR1 and CDR2 sequences are KGHSH and LQKENI. The V end lost 1 base, the J end lost 6 bases, and 10 bases lay between the germline ends. TCRdb's table, derived via immunoSEQ multiplex PCR, lists solely in-frame clones and lacks some. The sample lists about 240,000 clones, approximately 86% occurring once. This TCR was sampled from a woman between 65 and 79 years old with active or convalescent COVID-19. Sequencing was performed on peripheral blood. The chain uses TRBV18 and TRBJ2-1, with D tentatively TRBD1 (6 bases). The CDR3 nucleotides read TGTGCCAGCTCACCACAGCAGGGGTCCAATGAGCAGTTCTTC. Protein: CASSPQQGSNEQFF.